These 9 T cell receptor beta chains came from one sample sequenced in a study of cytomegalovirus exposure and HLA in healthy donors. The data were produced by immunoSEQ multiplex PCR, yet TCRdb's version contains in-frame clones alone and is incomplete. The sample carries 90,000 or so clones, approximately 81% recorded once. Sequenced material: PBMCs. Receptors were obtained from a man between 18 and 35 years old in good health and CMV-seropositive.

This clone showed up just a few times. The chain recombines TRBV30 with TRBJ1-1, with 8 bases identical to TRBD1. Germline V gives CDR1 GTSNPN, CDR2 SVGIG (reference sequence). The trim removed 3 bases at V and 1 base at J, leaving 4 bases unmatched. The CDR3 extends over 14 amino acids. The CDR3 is CAWSRGQGNTEAFF. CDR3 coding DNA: TGTGCCTGGAGCCGCGGACAGGGGAACACTGAAGCTTTCTTT.

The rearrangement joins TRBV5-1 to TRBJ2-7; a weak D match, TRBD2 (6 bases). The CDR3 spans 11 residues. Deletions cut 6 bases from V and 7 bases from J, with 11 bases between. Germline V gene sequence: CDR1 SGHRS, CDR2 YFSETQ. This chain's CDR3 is CASMLAGEQYF. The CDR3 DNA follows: TGCGCCAGCATGCTGGCGGGGGAGCAGTACTTC.

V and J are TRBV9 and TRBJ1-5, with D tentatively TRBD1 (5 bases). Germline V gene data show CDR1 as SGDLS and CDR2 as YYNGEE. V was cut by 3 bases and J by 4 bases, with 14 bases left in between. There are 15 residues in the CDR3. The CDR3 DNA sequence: TGTGCCAGCAGCGCGGGGGGGTACCTGAATCAGCCCCAGCATTTT. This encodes CASSAGGYLNQPQHF.

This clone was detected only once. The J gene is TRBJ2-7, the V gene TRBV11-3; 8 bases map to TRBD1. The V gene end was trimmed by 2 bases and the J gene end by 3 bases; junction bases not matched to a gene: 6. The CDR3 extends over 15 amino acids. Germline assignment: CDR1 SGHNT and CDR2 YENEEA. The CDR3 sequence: CASSLYPGQGYEQYV. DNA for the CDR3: TGTGCCAGCAGCTTATACCCCGGACAGGGCTACGAGCAGTACGTC.

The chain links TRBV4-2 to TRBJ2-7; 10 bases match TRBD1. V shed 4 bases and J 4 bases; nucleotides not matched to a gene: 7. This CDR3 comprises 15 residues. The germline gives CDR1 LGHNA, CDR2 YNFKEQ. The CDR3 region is CASSPRTGGFYEQYF. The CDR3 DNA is TGTGCCAGCAGCCCGCGGACAGGGGGGTTTTACGAGCAGTACTTC.

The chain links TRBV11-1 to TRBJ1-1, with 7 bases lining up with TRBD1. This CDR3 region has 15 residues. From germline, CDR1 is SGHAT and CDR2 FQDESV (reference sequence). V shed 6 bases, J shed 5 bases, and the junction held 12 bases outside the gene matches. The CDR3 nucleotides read TGTGCCAGCAGGCGGACTCGGGACAGTGGAACTGAAGCTTTCTTT. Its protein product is CASRRTRDSGTEAFF.

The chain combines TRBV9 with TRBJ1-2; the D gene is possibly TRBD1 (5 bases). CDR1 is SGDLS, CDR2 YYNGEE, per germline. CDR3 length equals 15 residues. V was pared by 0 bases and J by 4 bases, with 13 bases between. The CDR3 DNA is TGTGCCAGCAGCGTAGACCAGGGCCCGGTCTATGGCTACACCTTC. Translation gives CASSVDQGPVYGYTF.

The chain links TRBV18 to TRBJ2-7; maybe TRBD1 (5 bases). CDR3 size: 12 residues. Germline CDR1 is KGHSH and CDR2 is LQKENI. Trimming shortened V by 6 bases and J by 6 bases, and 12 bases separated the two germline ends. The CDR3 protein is CASSRVPGEQYV. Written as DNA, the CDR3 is TGTGCCAGCTCCAGGGTGCCCGGCGAGCAGTACGTC.

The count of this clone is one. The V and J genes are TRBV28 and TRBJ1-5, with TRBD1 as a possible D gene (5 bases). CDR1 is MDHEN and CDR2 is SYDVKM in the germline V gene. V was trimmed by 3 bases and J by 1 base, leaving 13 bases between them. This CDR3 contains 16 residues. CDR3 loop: CASSLSGEISNQPQHF. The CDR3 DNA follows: TGTGCCAGCAGTTTGTCGGGGGAGATAAGCAATCAGCCCCAGCATTTT.